Detailed here is one T cell receptor (beta chain). Antigen unknown. The data are from a study of cytomegalovirus exposure and HLA in healthy donors. General study findings and limits: Some highly shared sequence variants likely arose as a pipeline artifact. The study recorded about 160 TCR beta chains that were cytomegalovirus-associated.

The ends were cut back, 9 bases at V and 2 bases at J, with 16 bases in the middle. The germline CDR1 and CDR2 sequences are LNHDA and SQIVND (reference sequence). CDR3 length: 14 amino acids. Both 60 Vbeta primers and 13 Jbeta primers went into the PCR. Assay used: immunoSEQ multiplex PCR; TCRdb lists only in-frame clones, some missing. The top ten hold around a tenth of the sample, which has about 160,000 clones, around 80% seen once. Sequencing was carried out using PBMCs. V gene TRBV19 combines with J gene TRBJ1-2; D unresolved. The origin of this receptor is a man aged 18-30 years in good health and CMV-seropositive. CDR3 coding DNA: TGTGCCAGCACCTGGGCAGAAAACAACTATGGCTACACCTTC. Translation: CASTWAENNYGYTF.